The entry below describes one T cell receptor (beta chain). Its binding antigen is unknown. Within one base of it there is no much larger clone, and no base qualities were kept. Other DNA sequences from this sample encode an identical CDR3 as well. Using the deep immunoSEQ assay, multiplex PCR amplified TCR CDR3 regions from genomic DNA. Genomic DNA extracted from each cell subset was distributed evenly over all wells of several immunoSEQ 96-well plates, and each plate served as one replicate. For sorted subsets, each replicate PCR was loaded with roughly 190 ng genomic DNA, equivalent to approximately 33,000 T cell genomes. Purified libraries were quantified with a Qubit 3.0 fluorometer, sized on a Bioanalyzer 2100, and re-quantified with the KAPA Library Quantification kit. Every immunoSEQ 96-well plate was sequenced on a dedicated single-read 150-cycle Illumina NextSeq 550 flow cell. The original pipeline was this. The immunoSEQ output contained only junctional sequences without quality scores, so filtering could not match that applied to full-length reads. To assign V/J genes and CDR3, sequences were annotated using PyIR, a Python wrapper for IgBLAST v1.9, with IMGT germline references. Reads with weak V/J assignments (E-value above 1e-6), missing CDR3, stop codons, out-of-frame junctions, or ambiguous translated residues were removed. V3J clonotypes were defined as sequences sharing an identical inferred V gene, J gene, and CDR3 amino acid sequence. To compute the percentage overlap between repertoires, the number of shared unique clonotypes was divided by the size of the smaller repertoire. RTK rarefaction, the Chao1 estimator, and Recon v2.1 estimates of unobserved clonotypes were used to assess repertoire richness. OLGA was used to compute generation probabilities for all TCRbeta clonotypes that the gDNA method yielded from four donors. As stored in TCRdb, this immuneACCESS dataset retains in-frame rearrangements with V and J assigned. A fraction of the clones does not appear; measured against another copy, unresolved V genes explain less than half of the discrepancy, and the remainder lacks a known reason. Clone size and V and J calls were adopted from that table, with D and trimming inferred from the DNA. The sample records just over 2,000,000 clones, 85% to 95% of which are singletons. The ten top clones hold about 0.13% of the sample.

Healthy HIV-negative adults with no recently reported acute infections or vaccinations were included as donors. Every donor was a Caucasian adult residing in Nashville, Tennessee, USA. CD4+ T cells were enriched by magnetic negative selection; naive cells were then positively selected on CD45RA, and the negative fraction formed the memory subset. Blood was collected by leukapheresis, and PBMCs were isolated by Ficoll-Histopaque density gradient centrifugation and then cryopreserved in liquid nitrogen vapor phase. Purity and quantity of every magnetically sorted T cell population were checked by analytical flow cytometry. Genomic DNA was isolated from every sorted fraction and measured by UV absorbance on a Nanodrop 2000c. The data were obtained in a study of shared clonotypes between healthy human individuals (TCRdb year 2020). With respect to the entire study: The cohort included a few men and two women between 18 and 49 years of age. For each donor, three plates each were used for CD4 naive and CD4 memory, two plates were used for CD8 naive, and one plate was used for CD8 memory. Blood TCR repertoires of five healthy adults were deeply sequenced to estimate repertoire size and the extent of clonotype sharing between individuals. Libraries were prepared and TCR repertoires were sequenced by different laboratories using diverse techniques, in order to increase sequencing depth and limit assay-specific biases. Between about 0.8 and 9.5 billion PBMCs per donor were obtained by leukapheresis.

General study outcomes and caveats: Larger estimated clonotype richness was generally found for naive subsets than for memory subsets. Across several donors, approximately 5% of naive CD4, around 3.3% of naive CD8, 2% to 2.5% of memory CD4, and approximately 0.4% of memory CD8 clonotypes were shared. Higher generation probabilities were observed for clonotypes shared by all four sorted-subset donors than for non-shared clonotypes. Because the study included a small number of donors, the genetic and exposure-history diversity represented was limited. Only blood was sampled, and tissue TCR repertoires likely differ from those in blood. Pairwise subsampling indicated that sequencing depth was expected to affect the degree of clonotype sharing among donors. Rarefaction of sorted-subset datasets indicated incomplete sequencing despite the large sequencing depth.

CDR1 and CDR2 are read off the germline V gene as SGHRS and YFSETQ. Trimming at the junction amounts to 4 bases on V and 0 bases on J, and the germline ends lie 10 bases apart. The CDR3 contains 14 residues, cysteine and phenylalanine counted. Only the CDR3 part of the read is kept: 42 bases, read in frame from the first base. The rearrangement combines TRBV5-1 with TRBJ1-2; a tentative D call is TRBD1 (5 bases match). The sequenced sample was naive CD4+ T cells sorted from blood. This specimen's cell subset or site label, per the study, means: CD45RA+ positively selected. The TCR originated in a man aged 18 to 29 in good health. The DNA sequence reads TGCGCCAGCAGCGGGCAGGGCCCTAACTATGGCTACACCTTC. It encodes CASSGQGPNYGYTF.